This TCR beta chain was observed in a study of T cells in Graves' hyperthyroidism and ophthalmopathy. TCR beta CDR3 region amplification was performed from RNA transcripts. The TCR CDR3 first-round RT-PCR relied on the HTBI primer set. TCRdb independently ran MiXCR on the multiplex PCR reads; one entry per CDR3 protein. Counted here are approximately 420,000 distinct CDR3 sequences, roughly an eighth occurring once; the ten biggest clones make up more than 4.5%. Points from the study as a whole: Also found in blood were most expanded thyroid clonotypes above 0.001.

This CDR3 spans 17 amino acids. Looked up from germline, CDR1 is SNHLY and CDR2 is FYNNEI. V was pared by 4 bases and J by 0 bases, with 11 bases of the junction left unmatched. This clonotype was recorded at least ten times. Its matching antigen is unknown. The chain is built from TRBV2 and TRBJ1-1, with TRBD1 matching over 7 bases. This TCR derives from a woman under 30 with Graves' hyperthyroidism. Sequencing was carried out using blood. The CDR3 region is CASSVGKGTAMNTEAFF. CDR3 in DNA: TGTGCCAGCAGTGTTGGGAAAGGGACAGCAATGAACACTGAAGCTTTCTTT.